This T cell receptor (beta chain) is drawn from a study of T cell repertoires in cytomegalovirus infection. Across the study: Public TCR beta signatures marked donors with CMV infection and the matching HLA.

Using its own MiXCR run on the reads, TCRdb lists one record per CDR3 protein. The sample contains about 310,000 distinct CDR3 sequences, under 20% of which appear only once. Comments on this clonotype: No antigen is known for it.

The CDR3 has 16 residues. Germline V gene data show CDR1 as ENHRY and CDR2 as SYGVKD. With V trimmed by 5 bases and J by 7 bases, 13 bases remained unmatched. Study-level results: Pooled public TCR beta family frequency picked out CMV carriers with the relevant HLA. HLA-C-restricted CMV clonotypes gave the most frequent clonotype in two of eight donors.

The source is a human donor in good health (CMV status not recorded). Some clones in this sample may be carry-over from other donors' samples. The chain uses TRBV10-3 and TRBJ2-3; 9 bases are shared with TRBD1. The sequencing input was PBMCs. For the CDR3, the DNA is TGTGCCATCAGTACACCACAGGGGGCCCCCACGAATACGCAGTATTTT. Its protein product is CAISTPQGAPTNTQYF.